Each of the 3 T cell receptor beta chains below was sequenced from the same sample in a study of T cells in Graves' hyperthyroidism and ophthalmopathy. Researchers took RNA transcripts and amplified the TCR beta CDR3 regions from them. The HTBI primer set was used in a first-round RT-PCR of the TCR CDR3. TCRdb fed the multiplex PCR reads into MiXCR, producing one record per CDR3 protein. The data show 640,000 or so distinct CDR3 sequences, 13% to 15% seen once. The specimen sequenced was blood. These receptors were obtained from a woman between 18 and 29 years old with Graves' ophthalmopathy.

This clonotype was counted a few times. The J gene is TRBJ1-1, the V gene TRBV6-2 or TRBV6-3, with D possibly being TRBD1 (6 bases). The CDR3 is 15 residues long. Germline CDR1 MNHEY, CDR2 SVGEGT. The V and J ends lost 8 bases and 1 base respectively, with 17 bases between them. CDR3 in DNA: TGTGCCAGCTCCTCCCCGTTGACAGGGAACACTGAAGCTTTCTTT. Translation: CASSSPLTGNTEAFF.

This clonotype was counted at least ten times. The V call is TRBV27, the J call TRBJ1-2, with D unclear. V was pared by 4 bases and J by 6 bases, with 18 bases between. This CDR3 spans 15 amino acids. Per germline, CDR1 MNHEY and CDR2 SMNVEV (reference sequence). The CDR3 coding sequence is TGTGCCAGCAGTTCCCACTCGGACGTTCGGAATGGCTACACCTTC. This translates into CASSSHSDVRNGYTF.

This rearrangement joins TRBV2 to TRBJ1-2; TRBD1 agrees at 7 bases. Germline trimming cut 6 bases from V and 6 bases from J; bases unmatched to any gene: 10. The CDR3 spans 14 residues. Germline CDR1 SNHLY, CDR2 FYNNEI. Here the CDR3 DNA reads TGTGCCAGCAGAGACACAGGGGAAGCGGATGGCTACACCTTC. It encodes CASRDTGEADGYTF.